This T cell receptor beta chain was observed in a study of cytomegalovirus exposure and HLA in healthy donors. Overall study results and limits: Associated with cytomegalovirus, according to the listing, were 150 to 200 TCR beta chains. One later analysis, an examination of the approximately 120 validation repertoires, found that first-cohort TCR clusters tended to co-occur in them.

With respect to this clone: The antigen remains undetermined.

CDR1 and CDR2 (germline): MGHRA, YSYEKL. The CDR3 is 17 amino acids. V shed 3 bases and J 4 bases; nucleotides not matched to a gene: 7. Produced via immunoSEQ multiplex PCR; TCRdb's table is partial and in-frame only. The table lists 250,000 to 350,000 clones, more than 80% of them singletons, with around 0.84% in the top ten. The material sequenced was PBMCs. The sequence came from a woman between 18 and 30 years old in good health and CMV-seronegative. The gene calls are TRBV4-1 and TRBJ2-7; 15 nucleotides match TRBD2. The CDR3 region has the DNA TGCGCCAGCAGCCATAACGGACTAGCGGGAGGGCTGTACGAGCAGTACTTC. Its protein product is CASSHNGLAGGLYEQYF.